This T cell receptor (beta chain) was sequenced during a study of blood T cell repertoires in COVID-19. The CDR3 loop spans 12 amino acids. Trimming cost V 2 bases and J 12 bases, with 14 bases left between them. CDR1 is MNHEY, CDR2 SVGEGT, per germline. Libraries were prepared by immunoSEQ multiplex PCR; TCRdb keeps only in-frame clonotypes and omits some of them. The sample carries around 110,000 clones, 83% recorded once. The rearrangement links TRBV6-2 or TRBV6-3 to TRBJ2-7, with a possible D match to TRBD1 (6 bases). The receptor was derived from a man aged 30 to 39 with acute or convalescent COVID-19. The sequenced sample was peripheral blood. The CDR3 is CASSYPRGAAYF. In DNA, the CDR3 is TGTGCCAGCAGTTACCCCAGGGGAGCTGCGTACTTC.